Sequencing of this T cell receptor beta chain was carried out in a study of a mutant IDH1 vaccine in newly diagnosed glioma listed by TCRdb under 2021. Concerning the study at large: The roughly 35 treated patients were roughly 60% male and around 40% female, with a mean age of roughly 42 years. Peripheral blood was drawn at six visits: V03 (baseline), V05, V07, V10, V12 and V13. For exploratory analyses, approximately 25 treated patients had longitudinal TCRB deep sequencing done wherever samples were available. Prior to enrollment, standard therapy consisting of radiotherapy alone, temozolomide alone, or radiochemotherapy with temozolomide had been administered to patients, with the combination being received by most patients.

Concerning this clone itself: Its antigen specificity is not known. Per-base quality was not reported, and no clone a single base away is much larger than it.

Including the terminal cysteine and phenylalanine, the CDR3 comprises 13 residues. Solely the CDR3 DNA is kept, with 39 bases framed from the first base. Here V drops 5 bases and J drops 8 bases, and the junction holds 7 bases not matched to any gene. Per the germline V gene, MNHNS is the CDR1 and SASEGT is the CDR2. Library construction relied on the immunoSEQ multiplex PCR assay. The hsTCRB Kit was used according to the manufacturer's protocol to amplify rearranged TCR beta chain sequences. An Illumina MiSeq was used to sequence the TCRB libraries. Under the source paper's analysis protocol: The proprietary platform of the kit vendor was used for demultiplexing, trimming and gene mapping. TCRdb retrieved this table from immuneACCESS and kept in-frame rearrangements only. Not all clones are present; in checked studies, unresolved V genes account for under half, and no reason is known for the remainder. The V and J calls and clone size are taken from that table; D and trimming were inferred from the DNA. A total of about 20,000 clones appear in this sample, under 85% of them only once. About 5% of the sample lies in the top ten.

The time point label on this specimen signifies: baseline, week 1 (first vaccination visit). Per the publication, the treatment or condition label means: pre-vaccination baseline after standard-of-care therapy. Newly diagnosed WHO grade 3 or 4 IDH1-mutant astrocytomas showing loss of nuclear ATRX were present in the donors. The samples were drawn from NOA16, a multicentre, single-arm, open-label phase I trial in Germany that tested a mutant IDH1 peptide vaccine in humans for the first time. Visit V03 blood draws served as the baseline sample for immunogenicity testing. The DNeasy Blood and Tissue Kit was used to extract genomic DNA from EDTA blood for TCRB sequencing. Study-level results and caveats: Pseudoprogression appeared unrelated to alterations in the top peripheral T cell clonotypes detected by TCRB sequencing. Availability determined which PBMC samples were chosen for TCRB deep sequencing. Immune responses induced by the vaccine were seen in roughly 95% of patients across multiple MHC alleles. The authors noted that analyses of patient blood samples could not be reproduced because of sample limitations.

Material: PBMCs, obtained from a glioma patient treated with radiotherapy, temozolomide or both. The chain uses TRBV6-1 and TRBJ1-2; 8 nucleotides in the junction match TRBD1. This clonotype was obtained from a man between 40 and 49 years old with glioma. The CDR3 protein sequence reads: CASSLTGEYGYTF. The bases are TGTGCCAGCAGTTTGACAGGGGAGTACGGCTACACCTTC.